This T cell receptor (beta chain) was observed in a study of cytomegalovirus exposure and HLA in healthy donors. TCRdb's copy holds only in-frame clones and misses some; the assay was immunoSEQ multiplex PCR. The table records 120,000 or so clones, about 96% of them present only once. The study, taken as a whole, reports: The study recorded 160 or so TCR beta chains that were cytomegalovirus-associated. Among TCR sequences, most were rare, though some public TCRs appeared in many donors.

Separation from the roughly 700-subject first cohort characterized the roughly 120-subject validation cohort, to which the donors belonged. Looked up from germline, CDR1 is MNHEY and CDR2 is SMNVEV (reference sequence). This CDR3 comprises 18 residues. V dropped 5 bases and J dropped 3; count of bases not matched to a gene: 11. Remarks on this clone: Its specificity is not known.

The sequenced material came from PBMCs. The chain recombines TRBV27 with TRBJ2-3, with 13 bases that match TRBD2. The clonotype originates from a man between 18 and 29 years old in good health and CMV-seronegative. This CDR3 reads CASSPFSKTSGGTDTQYF. The DNA for the CDR3 is TGTGCCAGCAGTCCCTTCTCAAAGACTAGCGGGGGGACAGATACGCAGTATTTT.